The T cell receptor (beta chain) under discussion was sequenced for a study of human CD8 memory T cell subsets. Study-wide results and caveats: Unlike effector memory cells, stem-like memory and precursor exhausted T cells displayed similarly high diversity.

As to this clonotype: The antigen is not known.

This CDR3 region has 15 residues. Germline V lookup: CDR1 DFQATT, CDR2 SNEGSKA (reference sequence). The starting material, duplicate vials of some 140,000 sorted CD8+ T cells per subset, provided the RNA. Sequencing libraries of TCR beta were made by UMI-labeled 5' RACE. TCRdb re-called the 5' RACE reads and gives one entry per CDR3 protein, without DNA. The sample totals about 4,200 distinct CDR3 sequences; its top ten clones hold around 33%. The origin of this receptor is a human donor in good health. Source material: CD8+ effector memory T cells (TEM) sorted from PBMCs. Subset defined: effector memory CD8 T cells, CCR7- CD45RO+ CD95+. The J gene is TRBJ1-6, the V gene TRBV20-1; TCRdb names TRBD1, which stays unverified in the absence of DNA. CDR3 loop: CSARDPDRETSPLHF.